The rows below give T cell receptor beta chains drawn from one sample of a study of Ad26.COV2.S vaccination and SARS-CoV-2 variants. Measured with immunoSEQ multiplex PCR; TCRdb has only the in-frame clones, and not every one. The sample carries some 420,000 clones, approximately 88% recorded once. Specimen: peripheral blood, collected in a trial of Ad26.COV2.S vaccine versus placebo. The source is a person aged 18-60 years who received the Ad26.COV2.S COVID-19 vaccine or a placebo. Both conserved end residues are part of each CDR3. Each record gives: V gene, D gene, clone size, J gene, CDR3 DNA, CDR3 protein. D genes are given only for firm matches. The size entry is marked missing in some rows and otherwise reads once, few, many or a size class.

v_gene: TRBV28; d_gene: NA; abundance: NA; j_gene: TRBJ2-7; CDR3nt: TGTGCCAGCAGCCCCACCCCGTACGAGCAGTACTTC; CDR3aa: CASSPTPYEQYF
v_gene: TRBV24-1; d_gene: TRBD1; abundance: NA; j_gene: TRBJ2-1; CDR3nt: TGTGCCACCAGTCCGGGACAGGGGCCCTACAATGAGCAGTTCTTC; CDR3aa: CATSPGQGPYNEQFF
v_gene: TRBV7-2; d_gene: NA; abundance: NA; j_gene: TRBJ2-1; CDR3nt: TGTGCCAGCAGCTTAGCGGGGGCTTCCTACAATGAGCAGTTCTTC; CDR3aa: CASSLAGASYNEQFF
v_gene: TRBV4-3; d_gene: NA; abundance: once; j_gene: TRBJ2-7; CDR3nt: TGCGCCAGCAGCCAAGACCTGGACGCCAGGGGCCCCCGCGAGCAGTACTTC; CDR3aa: CASSQDLDARGPREQYF
v_gene: TRBV6-1; d_gene: NA; abundance: NA; j_gene: TRBJ2-7; CDR3nt: TGTGCCAGCAGTGAGCAGGGAGTTCTCGTAACGAAGCAGTACTTC; CDR3aa: CASSEQGVLVTKQYF
v_gene: TRBV5-1; d_gene: TRBD1; abundance: NA; j_gene: TRBJ2-7; CDR3nt: TGCGCCAGCAGCTGGACAGGGGTCGACGAGCAGTACTTC; CDR3aa: CASSWTGVDEQYF
v_gene: TRBV5-1; d_gene: NA; abundance: once; j_gene: TRBJ1-1; CDR3nt: TGCGCCAGCAGCCAACTCACAGGGACTGAAGCTTTCTTT; CDR3aa: CASSQLTGTEAFF
v_gene: TRBV28; d_gene: NA; abundance: NA; j_gene: TRBJ2-5; CDR3nt: TGTGCCAGCACGCCCCCGTGGACCGATTCCAGGGAGACCCAGTACTTC; CDR3aa: CASTPPWTDSRETQYF
v_gene: TRBV5-4; d_gene: NA; abundance: NA; j_gene: TRBJ2-6; CDR3nt: TGTGCCTCGTGGGAACGGCACTCTGGGGCCAACGTCCTGACTTTC; CDR3aa: CASWERHSGANVLTF
v_gene: TRBV12-3/TRBV12-4; d_gene: NA; abundance: NA; j_gene: TRBJ2-3; CDR3nt: TGTGCCAGCAGTTTTACCACAGATACGCAGTATTTT; CDR3aa: CASSFTTDTQYF
v_gene: TRBV5-5; d_gene: NA; abundance: NA; j_gene: TRBJ1-3; CDR3nt: TGTGCCAGCAGCTTCTTACAGAGCTCTGGAAACACCATATATTTT; CDR3aa: CASSFLQSSGNTIYF